The source of this T cell receptor (beta chain) is a study of CD8 T cells in ankylosing spondylitis. Notes on the study in general: Characteristic of ankylosing spondylitis blood, it appeared, was a TCR beta motif comprising several highly homologous variants. Matched ankylosing spondylitis synovial fluid reportedly showed significant enrichment of disease-linked clones. In synovial fluid and blood from reactive arthritis, some motif variants were previously reported. Disease-linked clones displayed a CD8+ phenotype and appeared relatively rarely in peripheral blood.

The germline V gene encodes CDR1 MGHRA and CDR2 YSYEKL. V shed 3 bases and J shed 4 bases, with 6 bases lying between them. CDR3 length: 12 residues. This clonotype was recorded many times. As yet, its antigen is unknown. A single record per CDR3 protein comes from TCRdb applying MiXCR to the 5' RACE reads. This sample has over 700,000 distinct CDR3 sequences, with around 20% found just once. The material sequenced was blood, either unsorted or a sorted T cell fraction (not recorded which). The clonotype was recovered from a male donor with ankylosing spondylitis. The chain recombines TRBV4-1 with TRBJ1-2, with D unclear. The CDR3 is CASSQGIYGYTF. CDR3 sequence (DNA): TGCGCCAGCAGCCAGGGGATCTATGGCTACACCTTC.